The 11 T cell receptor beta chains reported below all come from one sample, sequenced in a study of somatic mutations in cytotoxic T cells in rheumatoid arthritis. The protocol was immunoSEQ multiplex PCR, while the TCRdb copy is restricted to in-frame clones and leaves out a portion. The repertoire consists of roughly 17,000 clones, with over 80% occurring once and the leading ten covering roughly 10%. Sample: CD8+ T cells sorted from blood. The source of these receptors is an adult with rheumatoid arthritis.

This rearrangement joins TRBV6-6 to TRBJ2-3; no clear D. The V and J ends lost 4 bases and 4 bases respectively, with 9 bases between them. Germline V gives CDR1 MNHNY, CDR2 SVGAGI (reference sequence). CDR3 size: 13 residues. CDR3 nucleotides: TGTGCCAGCAGTTGGGGTCCCGCAGATACGCAGTATTTT. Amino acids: CASSWGPADTQYF.

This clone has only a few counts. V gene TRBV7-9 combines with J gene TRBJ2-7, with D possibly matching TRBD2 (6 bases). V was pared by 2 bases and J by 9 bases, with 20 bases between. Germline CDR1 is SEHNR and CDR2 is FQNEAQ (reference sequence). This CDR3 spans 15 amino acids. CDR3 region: CASSLSGWQGKGQYF. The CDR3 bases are TGTGCCAGCAGCTTAAGCGGGTGGCAGGGAAAGGGGCAGTACTTC.

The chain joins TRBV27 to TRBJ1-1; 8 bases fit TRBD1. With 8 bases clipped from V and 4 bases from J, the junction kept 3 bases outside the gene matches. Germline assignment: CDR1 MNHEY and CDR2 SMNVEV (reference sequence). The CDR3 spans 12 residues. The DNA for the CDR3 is TGTGCCAGCTGGACAGGGCTCACTGAAGCTTTCTTT. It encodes CASWTGLTEAFF.

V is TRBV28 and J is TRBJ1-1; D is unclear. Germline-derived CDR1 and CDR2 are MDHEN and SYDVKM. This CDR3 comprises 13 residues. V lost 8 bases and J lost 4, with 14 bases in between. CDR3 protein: CASHISEGTEAFF. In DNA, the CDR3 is TGTGCCAGCCACATCAGCGAGGGCACTGAAGCTTTCTTT.

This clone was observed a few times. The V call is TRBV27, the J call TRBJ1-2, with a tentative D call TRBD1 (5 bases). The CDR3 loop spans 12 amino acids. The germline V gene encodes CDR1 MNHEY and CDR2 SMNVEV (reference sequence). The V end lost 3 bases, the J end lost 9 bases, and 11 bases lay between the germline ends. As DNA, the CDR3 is TGTGCCAGCAGTTTCGGGGACGGTAGCTACACCTTC. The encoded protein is CASSFGDGSYTF.

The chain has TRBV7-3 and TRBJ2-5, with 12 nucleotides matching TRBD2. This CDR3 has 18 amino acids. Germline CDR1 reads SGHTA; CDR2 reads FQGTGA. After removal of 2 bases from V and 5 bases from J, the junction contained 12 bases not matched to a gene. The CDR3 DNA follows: TGTGCCAGCAGCTTACCAAGCCGACTAGCGGGGGAGTGGGAGACCCAGTACTTC. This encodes CASSLPSRLAGEWETQYF.

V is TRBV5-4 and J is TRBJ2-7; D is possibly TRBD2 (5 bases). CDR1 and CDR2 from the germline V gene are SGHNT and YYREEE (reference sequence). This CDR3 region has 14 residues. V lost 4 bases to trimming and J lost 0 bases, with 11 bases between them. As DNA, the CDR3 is TGTGCCAGCAGCCTGGTGGGGAGCTCCTACGAGCAGTACTTC. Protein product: CASSLVGSSYEQYF.

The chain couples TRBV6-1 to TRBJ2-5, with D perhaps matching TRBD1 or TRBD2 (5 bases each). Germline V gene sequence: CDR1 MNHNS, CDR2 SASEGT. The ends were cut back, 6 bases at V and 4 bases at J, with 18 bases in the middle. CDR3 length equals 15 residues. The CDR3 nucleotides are TGTGCCAGCAGGCACAGCGATGATGGGGGAGAGACCCAGTACTTC. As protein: CASRHSDDGGETQYF.

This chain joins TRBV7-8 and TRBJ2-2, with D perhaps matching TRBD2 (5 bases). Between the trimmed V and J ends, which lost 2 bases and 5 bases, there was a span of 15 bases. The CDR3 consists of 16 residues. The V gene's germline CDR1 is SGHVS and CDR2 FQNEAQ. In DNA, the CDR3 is TGTGCCAGCAGCTTATTTAGCGCCGCTGGGACCGGGGAGCTGTTTTTT. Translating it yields CASSLFSAAGTGELFF.

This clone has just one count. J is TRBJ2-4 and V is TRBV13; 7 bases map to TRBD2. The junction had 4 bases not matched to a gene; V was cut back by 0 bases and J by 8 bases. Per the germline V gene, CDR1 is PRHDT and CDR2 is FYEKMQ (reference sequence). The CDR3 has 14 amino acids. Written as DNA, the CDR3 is TGTGCCAGCAGCTTAGGGCGGGGGAAGGACATTCAGTACTTC. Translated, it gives CASSLGRGKDIQYF.

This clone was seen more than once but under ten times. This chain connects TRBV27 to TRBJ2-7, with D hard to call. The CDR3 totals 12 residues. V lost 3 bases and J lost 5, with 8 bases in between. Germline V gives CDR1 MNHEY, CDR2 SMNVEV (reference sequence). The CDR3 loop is CASSFGTHEQYF. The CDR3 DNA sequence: TGTGCCAGCAGTTTTGGTACCCACGAGCAGTACTTC.